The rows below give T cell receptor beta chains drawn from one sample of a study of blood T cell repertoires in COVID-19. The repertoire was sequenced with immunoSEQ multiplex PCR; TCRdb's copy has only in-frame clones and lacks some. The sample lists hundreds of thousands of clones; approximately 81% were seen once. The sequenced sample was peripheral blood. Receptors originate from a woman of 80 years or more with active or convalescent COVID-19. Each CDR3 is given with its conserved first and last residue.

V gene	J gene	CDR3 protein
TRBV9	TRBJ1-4	CASSVVGDNEKLFF
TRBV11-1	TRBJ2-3	CASKEDSSGTQYF
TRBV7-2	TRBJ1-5	CASSPGQRYEPQHF
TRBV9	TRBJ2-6	CASSVGGNGANVLTF
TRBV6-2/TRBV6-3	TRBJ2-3	CASSYRPDRDRAGLALDTQYF
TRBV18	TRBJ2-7	CASSPPSGQTYEQYF
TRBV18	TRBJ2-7	CASSLDRGTYEQYF
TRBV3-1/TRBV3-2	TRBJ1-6	CASTPGGGGNSPLHF
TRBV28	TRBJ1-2	CASSGRDRGGNYGYTF
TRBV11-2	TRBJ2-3	CASSFPAVRAGDTQYF
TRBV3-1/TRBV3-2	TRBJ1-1	CASSQDSGVEKAFF
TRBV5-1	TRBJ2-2	CASSPTPNTGELFF
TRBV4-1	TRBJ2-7	CASSERLETPYEQYF
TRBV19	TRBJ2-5	CASGPKEGQETQYF
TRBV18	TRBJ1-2	CASSQTGVGTNYYGYTF
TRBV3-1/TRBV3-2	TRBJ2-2	CASSREVGELFF
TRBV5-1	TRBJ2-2	CASSLALTTGELFF
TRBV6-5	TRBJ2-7	CASSPQGGGQYF
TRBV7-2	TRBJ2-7	CASRRLAGVSEQYF
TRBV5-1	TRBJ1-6	CASSLGPPGQALGSPLHF
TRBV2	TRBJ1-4	CASSGDSLFEKLFF
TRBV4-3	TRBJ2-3	CASSQDVNTDTQYF
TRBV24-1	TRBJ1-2	CATSENTGGISGYTF
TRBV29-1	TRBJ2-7	CSVAQTSYEQYF
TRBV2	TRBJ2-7	CASSLTGVPTYEQYF
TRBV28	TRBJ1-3	CASGTGQVLGSVTIYF
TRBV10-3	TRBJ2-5	CAISGGTSGGQETQYF